This T cell receptor beta chain was sequenced for a study of cytomegalovirus exposure and HLA in healthy donors (dated by TCRdb to the late 2010s). Background on the whole study: According to an earlier analysis of 587 of the donors, roughly 180 million T cells yielded roughly 110 million unique TCR beta sequences and about 300 Gb of sequence data. Across about 370 genotyped donors of the cohort, an average of approximately 220,000 unique TCR beta nucleotide sequences per donor were sequenced, and roughly 20% of those sequences were non-productive. About five DR-DQ haplotypes were treated as single units for association and clustering because of strong linkage in the cohort. To study patterns of TCR occurrence, a later analysis re-analyzed previously published TCR beta repertoires from hundreds of donors and added high-resolution HLA genotyping. In the later analysis, no new phenotypic data were used to find candidate immune exposures; instead, reliance was placed on TCR beta sequences and their occurrence across donors. Along with the roughly 670-subject first cohort, a separate validation cohort of over a hundred different subjects was used. Of the roughly 400 genotyped donors, less than 90% were placed in the genetic ancestry cluster associated with self-reported Caucasian donors. Typing coverage differed by locus: A, B, C, DRB1 and DQB1 were typed in roughly 620-640 donors, DQA1 in approximately 520, DPA1 in approximately 600, and DPB1 in 450 to 490. The study was designed to test whether signatures of past pathogen exposure could be identified by cataloging public T cell receptors. The study profiled the T cell repertoires of about 640 subjects by immunosequencing and related them to cytomegalovirus serostatus. A later genetic analysis took genome-wide SNP genotypes for about 60% of the roughly 670 donors and used that subset as a discovery cohort. All discovery cohort repertoires had been generated on a single sequencing platform. High-throughput TCR immunosequencing, statistical association of individual TCRs with disease status, and machine learning were combined to predict cytomegalovirus infection status. HLA typing covered class I and class II loci at four-digit resolution. Approximately 330 gigabases of sequencing data and tens of millions of unique TCR sequences made up an early release that covered approximately 700 HLA-typed donors. Donor age, sex, ethnicity and CMV serostatus were compiled together with the repertoire data. An earlier analysis of fewer than 750 of the donors used high-throughput TCR beta sequencing to judge whether each TCR beta V gene segment behaved as functional or pseudogenic. Broader findings and caveats from the paper: Broadly in line with IMGT annotations, most TCR beta V segments showed up in productive rearrangements about 87% or about 30% of the time in an earlier analysis of some 590 of the donors. CMV serostatus was the only immune exposure information available for the cohort. Sequencing depth was assumed to be roughly uniform across donors in the presence/absence analyses, though that assumption may not hold. A further reported finding was that TCR beta sequences accurately predicted the HLA-A and HLA-B alleles for most subjects in the first cohort. Most TCR sequences were observed very rarely across donors, whereas some public TCRs were present in many individuals. According to a later analysis, parvovirus B19, influenza, CMV and Epstein-Barr virus appeared linked to several top co-occurrence clusters. The study listed 150 to 200 TCR beta chains as associated with cytomegalovirus. According to a later analysis, TCR association rates differed among HLA loci, with DRB1 alleles showing the most associated TCRs and HLA-C alleles showing the fewest. Only TCR beta chains were sequenced in this cohort, and the absence of alpha or paired-chain data limited detectable features. Assigning TCR associations to individual alleles was difficult when HLA alleles, especially DR and DQ, strongly co-occurred. In vitro tests confirmed that a few of the cytomegalovirus-associated TCR beta chains recognize cytomegalovirus antigens. Because counts were too low, about 17 rarely observed V segments, including chromosome 9 orphons, were excluded from the earlier analysis of fewer than 650 of the donors. A later genetic analysis associated a missense DCLRE1C variant with V-gene and J-gene trimming of TCR beta chains, and an independent cohort replicated the association. Most CMV-associated TCR beta chains appeared to be HLA-restricted in a later analysis, and the HLA associations seemed to be driven largely by CMV exposure. Some IMGT-functional V segments, including TRBV6-2 and TRBV6-3, could not be told apart with the 87-base-pair reads, so those segments were excluded. In a later genetic analysis, fewer N-insertions in productive TCRs were reported among donors in an Asian-associated ancestry cluster than the approximately 670-donor mean. Because HLA typing was unavailable for some donors at each locus, only the typed subset was used in association tests. A cluster of highly shared sequence variants was judged likely to represent a technical artifact of the sequencing pipeline. Linkage disequilibrium might explain the correlated functional status among segregating V segments, but an unknown experimental factor could not be ruled out. It was suggested by the authors that the approach could potentially be generalized to other disease states and immunological phenotypes. Specific HLA alleles were associated with 15,000 to 20,000 TCR beta sequences at a false discovery rate of 0.05 in a later analysis. A later analysis found that HLA-associated TCR beta chains were more clonally expanded and had lower generation probabilities than equally common non-associated chains. In both the original and validation cohorts, the classifier was reported to diagnose cytomegalovirus status with high specificity and sensitivity.

According to the germline V gene, CDR1 reads MGHRA and CDR2 reads YSYEKL. Taken from cysteine to phenylalanine, the CDR3 has 15 residues. The only DNA kept is the CDR3, 45 bases in frame from the first base. The junction carries 14 bases between V and J, which are trimmed by 3 bases and 3 bases respectively. Regarding this clone: Its antigen target is currently unknown. No qualities accompany the bases; no much larger clone lies one base away.

Library preparation employed the immunoSEQ multiplex PCR assay. For the multiplex PCR, a mixture combining 60 forward primers for TCR Vbeta segments and 13 reverse primers for TCR Jbeta segments was used. The CDR3 region of rearranged TCR beta genes was amplified from genomic DNA with a multiplex PCR assay. Amplified TCR beta libraries were sequenced as 87-base-pair reads on the Illumina HiSeq System. On the authors' methods: A later analysis tallied 75 million to 95 million unique TCR beta chains across the roughly 610 repertoires, and about 12 million of those chains were shared by two or more donors. A nearest-neighbor algorithm error-corrected the raw reads and collapsed the reads into unique sequences, merging closely related sequences to remove PCR and sequencing errors. V, D and J gene segments were assigned by aligning CDR3 sequences to IMGT reference sequences. For a sequence to be retained, a match of at least six nucleotides was required to both a V gene segment and a J gene segment. A rearrangement was called productive if the CDR3 had no stop codons and remained in frame with V and J, and every other rearrangement was called non-productive. CDR3 was defined by IMGT convention, running from the second conserved V-encoded cysteine to the conserved J-encoded phenylalanine. The earlier analysis of 550 to 650 of the donors excluded any sequence lacking an unambiguous match to a single V gene segment. In an earlier analysis of approximately 560 of the donors, a V segment was called functional when productive rearrangements were above 56.7%, and segregating when the standard deviation between donors exceeded 5%. A statistical classification framework was built to diagnose cytomegalovirus status from the catalog of TCR beta chain sequences. In a later analysis, V and J genes were assigned by comparing TCR nucleotide sequences against IMGT/GENE-DB human TR gene sequences. A later analysis assigned CDR3 sequences and most-parsimonious VDJ recombination scenarios with the TCRdist pipeline. In a later analysis, each TCR beta chain was defined by its CDR3 amino acid sequence together with its V-gene family, and reads lacking a unique V-gene family were excluded. As a way to deal with suspected cross-contamination and a sequencing artifact, a later analysis dropped roughly 600 nucleotide sequences that were highly shared and had low generation probability. A later analysis calculated a clonal expansion index for each public chain from normalized within-repertoire ranks of inferred template counts. A later analysis computed generation probabilities with a VDJ recombination model fitted to out-of-frame rearrangements, and checked the results against IGoR. In a later analysis, hypergeometric tests were used to score TCR-TCR, TCR-HLA and TCR-CMV co-occurrence, with a repertoire-size bias correction applied to TCR pairs. In a later analysis, false discovery rates were estimated by permuting HLA or CMV assignments 20 times. In a later analysis, co-occurring TCRs were grouped using DBSCAN, and TCRdist sequence similarity was added for clustering within HLA-allele-positive subsets. Repertoires with fewer than 30,000 or more than 120,000 public chains, plus five repertoires with anomalous nucleotide sharing, were excluded from co-occurrence clustering. This immuneACCESS table, as held by TCRdb, lists in-frame sequences with V and J called but not all clones. Of the missing ones, under half trace to an unresolved V gene in checked studies; the others have no known cause. For V, J and clone size, that table is used; D and trimming come from the DNA. This sample holds some 120,000 clones; about three quarters were observed only once. The ten top clones hold about 8.2% of the sample.

The cohort comprised 710 or so healthy bone marrow donors. All cohort members were sampled while nominally healthy, although unrecorded immune exposures were likely present. The donor tested CMV seropositive and was one of the 289 seropositive cohort members. Each donor provided a peripheral blood sample, and peripheral blood mononuclear cells were used for TCR beta sequencing. The Qiagen DNeasy Blood Extraction Kit was used to extract genomic DNA from the blood cell samples. Sequencing used PBMCs. Here the chain combines TRBV4-1 and TRBJ1-2; perhaps TRBD1 is the D gene, with 5 bases matching. The sequence was collected from a woman aged 40 to 49 in good health and CMV-seropositive. The nucleotide sequence is given as TGCGCCAGCAGCCATGCCGAGCAGGGTGACTATGGCTACACCTTC. The translation is CASSHAEQGDYGYTF.